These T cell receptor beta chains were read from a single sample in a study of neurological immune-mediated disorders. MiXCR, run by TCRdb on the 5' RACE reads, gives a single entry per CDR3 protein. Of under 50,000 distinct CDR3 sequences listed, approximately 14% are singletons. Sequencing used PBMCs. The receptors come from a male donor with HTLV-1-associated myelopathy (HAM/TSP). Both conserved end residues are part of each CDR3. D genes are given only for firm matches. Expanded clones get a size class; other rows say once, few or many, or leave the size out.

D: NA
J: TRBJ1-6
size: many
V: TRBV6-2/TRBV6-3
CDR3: CASRSVGAAEGFSPLHF
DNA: TGTGCCAGCCGCTCGGTCGGGGCCGCAGAGGGATTTTCACCCCTCCACTTT

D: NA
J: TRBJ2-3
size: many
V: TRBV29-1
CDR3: CSVLQTDTQYF
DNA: TGCAGCGTTCTCCAGACAGATACGCAGTATTTT

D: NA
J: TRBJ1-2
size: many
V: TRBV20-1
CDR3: CSAAVPGGYTF
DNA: TGCAGTGCTGCGGTCCCCGGTGGCTACACCTTC

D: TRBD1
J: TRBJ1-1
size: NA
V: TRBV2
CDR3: CASKGTGEGKAFF
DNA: TGTGCCAGCAAGGGGACAGGGGAGGGTAAAGCTTTCTTT

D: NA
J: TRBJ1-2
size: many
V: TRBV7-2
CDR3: CASSLAVASQSHGYTF
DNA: TGTGCCAGCAGCTTAGCGGTCGCGAGCCAATCGCATGGCTACACCTTC

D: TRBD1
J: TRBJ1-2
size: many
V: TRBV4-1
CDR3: CASSRVGTAKDGYTF
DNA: TGCGCCAGCAGCCGAGTAGGGACAGCGAAAGATGGCTACACCTTC

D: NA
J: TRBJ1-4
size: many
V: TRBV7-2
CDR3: CASRPSTVNEKLFF
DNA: TGTGCCAGCAGACCTTCGACAGTTAATGAAAAACTGTTTTTT

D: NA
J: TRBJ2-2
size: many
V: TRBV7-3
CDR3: CASSLQGGAELFF
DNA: TGTGCCAGCAGCTTACAGGGGGGCGCGGAGCTGTTTTTT

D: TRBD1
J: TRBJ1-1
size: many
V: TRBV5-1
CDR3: CASSWDRLNTEAFF
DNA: TGCGCCAGCAGCTGGGACAGGCTTAACACTGAAGCTTTCTTT

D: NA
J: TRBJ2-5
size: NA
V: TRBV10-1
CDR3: CASSERQGGETQYF
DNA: TGCGCCAGCAGTGAGAGACAGGGAGGAGAGACCCAGTACTTC

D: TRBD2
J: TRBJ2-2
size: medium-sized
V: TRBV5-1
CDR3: CASRPPTSRGTGELFF
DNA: TGCGCCAGCAGACCCCCGACTAGCCGGGGCACCGGGGAGCTGTTTTTT

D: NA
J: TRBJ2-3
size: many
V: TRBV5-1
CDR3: CASSLDVISTDTQYF
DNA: TGCGCCAGCAGCTTGGATGTCATTAGCACAGATACGCAGTATTTT

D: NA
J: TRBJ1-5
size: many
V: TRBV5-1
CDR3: CASSELGTNQPQHF
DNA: TGCGCCAGCAGCGAGCTCGGGACCAATCAGCCCCAGCATTTT

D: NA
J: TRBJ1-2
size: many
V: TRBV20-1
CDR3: CSSPREGNSNYGYTF
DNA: TGCAGCTCCCCCCGAGAGGGAAACAGCAACTATGGCTACACCTTC

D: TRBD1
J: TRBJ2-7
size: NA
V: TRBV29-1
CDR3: CATTGSYEQYF
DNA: TGCGCTACGACAGGGTCCTACGAGCAGTACTTC

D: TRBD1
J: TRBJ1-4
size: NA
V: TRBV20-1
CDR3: CSARDRVTGNEKLFF
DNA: TGCAGTGCTAGAGATCGCGTGACAGGGAATGAAAAACTGTTTTTT

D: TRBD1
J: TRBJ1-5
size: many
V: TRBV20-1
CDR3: CSARMGTGVQPQHF
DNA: TGCAGTGCTCGGATGGGGACAGGGGTCCAGCCCCAGCATTTT

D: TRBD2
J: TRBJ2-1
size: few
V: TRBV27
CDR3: CASTYKFRGVGASGDLYNEQFF
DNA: TGTGCCAGCACCTACAAATTTAGGGGAGTTGGGGCTAGCGGGGACCTCTACAATGAGCAGTTCTTC

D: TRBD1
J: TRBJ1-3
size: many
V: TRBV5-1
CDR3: CASTLTGDGNTIYF
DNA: TGCGCCAGCACCCTGACAGGGGACGGGAACACCATATATTTT

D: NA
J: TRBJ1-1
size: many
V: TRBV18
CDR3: CASSPLPANTEAFF
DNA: TGTGCCAGCTCACCACTGCCCGCGAACACTGAAGCTTTCTTT

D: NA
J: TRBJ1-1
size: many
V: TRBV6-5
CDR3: CASSQGWNTEAFF
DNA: TGTGCCAGCAGCCAGGGGTGGAACACTGAAGCTTTCTTT

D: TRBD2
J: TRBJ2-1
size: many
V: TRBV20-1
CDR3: CSARGGAGGYNEQFF
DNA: TGCAGTGCCAGAGGCGGGGCGGGGGGGTACAATGAGCAGTTCTTC